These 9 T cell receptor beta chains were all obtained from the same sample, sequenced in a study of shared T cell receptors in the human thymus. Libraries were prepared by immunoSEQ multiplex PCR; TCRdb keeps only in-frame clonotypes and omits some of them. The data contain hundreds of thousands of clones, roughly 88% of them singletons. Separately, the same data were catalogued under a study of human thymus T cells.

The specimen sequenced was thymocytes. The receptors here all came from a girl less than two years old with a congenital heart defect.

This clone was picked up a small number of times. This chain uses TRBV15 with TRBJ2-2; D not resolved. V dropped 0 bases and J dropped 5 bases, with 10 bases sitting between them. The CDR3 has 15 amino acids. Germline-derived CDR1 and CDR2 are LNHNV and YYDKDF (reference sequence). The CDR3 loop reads CATSRDQELTGELFF. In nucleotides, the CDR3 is TGTGCCACCAGCAGAGATCAGGAATTAACCGGGGAGCTGTTTTTT.

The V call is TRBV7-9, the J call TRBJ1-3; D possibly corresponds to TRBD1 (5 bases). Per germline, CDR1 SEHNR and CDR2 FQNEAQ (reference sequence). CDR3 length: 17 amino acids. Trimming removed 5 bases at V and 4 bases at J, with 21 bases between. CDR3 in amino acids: CASSPLIRVSIGNTIYF. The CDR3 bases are TGTGCCAGCAGCCCCCTTATCAGGGTATCTATCGGAAACACCATATATTTT.

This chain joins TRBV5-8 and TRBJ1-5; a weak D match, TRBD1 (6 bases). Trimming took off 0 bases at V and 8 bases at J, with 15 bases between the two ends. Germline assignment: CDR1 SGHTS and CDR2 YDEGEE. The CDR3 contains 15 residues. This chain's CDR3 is CASSLGGQGCKPQHF. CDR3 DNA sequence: TGTGCCAGCAGCTTGGGGGGGCAGGGGTGTAAGCCCCAGCATTTT.

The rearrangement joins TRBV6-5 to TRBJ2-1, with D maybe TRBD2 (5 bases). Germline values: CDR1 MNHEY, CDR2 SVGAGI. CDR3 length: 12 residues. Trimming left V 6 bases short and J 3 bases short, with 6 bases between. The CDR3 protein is CASRTNYNEQFF. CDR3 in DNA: TGTGCCAGCAGGACTAACTACAATGAGCAGTTCTTC.

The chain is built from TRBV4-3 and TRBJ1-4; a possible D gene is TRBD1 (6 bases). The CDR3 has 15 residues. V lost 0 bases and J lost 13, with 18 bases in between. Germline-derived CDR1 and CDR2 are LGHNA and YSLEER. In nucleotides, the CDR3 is TGCGCCAGCAGCCAAGAAAGGGACACACTTTGGGGACTGTTTTTT. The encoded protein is CASSQERDTLWGLFF.

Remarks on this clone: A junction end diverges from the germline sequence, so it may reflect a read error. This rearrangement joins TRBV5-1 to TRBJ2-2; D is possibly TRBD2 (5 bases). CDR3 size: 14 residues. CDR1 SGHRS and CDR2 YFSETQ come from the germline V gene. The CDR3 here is CASSLALNTGELFF. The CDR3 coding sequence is TGCGCCAGCAGCTTGGCGCTGAACACCGGGGAGCTATTTTTT.

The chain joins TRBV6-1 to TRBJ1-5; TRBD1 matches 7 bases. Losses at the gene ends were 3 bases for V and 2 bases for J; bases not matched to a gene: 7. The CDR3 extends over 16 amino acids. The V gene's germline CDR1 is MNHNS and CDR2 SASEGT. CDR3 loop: CASSETGIEGNQPQHF. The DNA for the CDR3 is TGTGCCAGCAGTGAGACAGGGATTGAGGGCAATCAGCCCCAGCATTTT.

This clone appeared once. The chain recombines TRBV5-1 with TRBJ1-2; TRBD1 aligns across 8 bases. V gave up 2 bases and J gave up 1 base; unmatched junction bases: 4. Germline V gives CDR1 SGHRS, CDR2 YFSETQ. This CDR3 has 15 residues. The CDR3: CASSLRDRYNYGYTF. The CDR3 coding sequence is TGCGCCAGCAGCTTACGGGACAGGTATAACTATGGCTACACCTTC.

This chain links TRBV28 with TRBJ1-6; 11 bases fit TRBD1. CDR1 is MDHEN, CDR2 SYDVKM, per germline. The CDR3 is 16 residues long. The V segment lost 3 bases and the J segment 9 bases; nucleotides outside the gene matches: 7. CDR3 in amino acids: CASSLDRGRWGSPLHF. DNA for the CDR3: TGTGCCAGCAGTTTGGACAGGGGGCGGTGGGGTTCACCCCTCCACTTT. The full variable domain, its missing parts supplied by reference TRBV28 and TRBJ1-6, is DVKVTQSSRYLVKRTGEKVFLECVQDMDHENMFWYRQDPGLGLRLIYFSYDVKMKEKGDIPEGYSVSREKKERFSLILESASTNQTSMYLCASSLDRGRWGSPLHFGNGTRLTVT.